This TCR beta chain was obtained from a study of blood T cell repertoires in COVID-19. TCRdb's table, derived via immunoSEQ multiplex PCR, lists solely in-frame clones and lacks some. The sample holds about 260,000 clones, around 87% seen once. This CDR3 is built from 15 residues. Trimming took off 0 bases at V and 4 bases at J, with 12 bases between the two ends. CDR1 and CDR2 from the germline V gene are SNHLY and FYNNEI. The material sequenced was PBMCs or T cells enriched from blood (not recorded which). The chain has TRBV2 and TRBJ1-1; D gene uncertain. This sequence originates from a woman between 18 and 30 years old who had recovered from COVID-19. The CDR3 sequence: CASSEASPRGTEAFF. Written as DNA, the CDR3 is TGTGCCAGCAGTGAAGCGAGCCCCCGGGGCACTGAAGCTTTCTTT.